The sequence of this TCR beta chain was determined in a study of beta chain features in type 1 diabetes. General observations from the study: Diminished insertions and augmented deletions at VDJ junctions characterized type 1 diabetes patients. Type 1 diabetes patients had TCRB CDR3s that were shorter (moderately but significantly so) in all four CD4+ subsets. Across patients, naive, central memory and Treg TCRB repertoires exhibited apparently greater similarity than was observed across healthy donors. PCR might show a preference for shorter templates, equally across patients and controls.

Only a few counts were recorded for this clone. Antigen unknown. The investigators reverse transcribed all of the isolated RNA, so they sequenced expressed TCRB transcripts. It was found that naive, central memory and regulatory T cell samples averaged approximately 3.6 million reads. Using immunoSEQ multiplex PCR, the repertoire was profiled, and TCRdb retains in-frame clones only, with some absent. The repertoire holds some 700,000 clones, with about an eighth as singletons. Looked up from germline, CDR1 is MNHEY and CDR2 is SVGAGI. The length of the CDR3 is 14 residues. V shed 7 bases and J shed 3 bases, with 16 bases lying between them.

The J gene is TRBJ2-7, the V gene TRBV6-5; D uncertain. Material for sequencing was naive CD4+ T cells from blood. The receptor was isolated from a man aged 18 to 30 with type 1 diabetes. DNA for the CDR3: TGTGCCAGCAAGATCCAGCCCGAAGGCTACGAGCAGTACTTC. Residues: CASKIQPEGYEQYF.